This T cell receptor (beta chain) was captured in a study of T-cell memory formation after mild COVID-19 (dated by TCRdb to the early 2020s). As for the study more broadly: TCR sequence clusters from the two donors were found to be largely donor specific. In two donors, T-cell clones that expanded and contracted after mild COVID-19 were followed by sequencing TCRalpha and TCRbeta repertoires longitudinally. Two young, previously healthy adult volunteers, one female and one male, were included in the cohort.

The listed sequencing device is Illumina NovaSeq 6000. Using 5'RACE with constant-segment primers, TCRalpha and TCRbeta cDNA libraries were constructed, with sample barcodes and unique molecular identifiers added in the process. Trizol reagent was used to extract RNA from every sample. Library amplification was performed in two PCR steps, and a second sample barcode and Illumina TruSeq adapters were introduced in the second step. The libraries were sequenced on an Illumina NovaSeq using 2 x 150 bp paired-end reads. Turning to the authors' computational methods: Demultiplexing of reads and collapsing into UMI-guided consensus sequences were performed with migec v1.2.7. Using mixcr v2.1.11, UMI consensuses were aligned to TRA and TRB V and J templates and then assembled into clonotypes. Clonotypes were classified as expanded or contracted when called significant by both edgeR and NoisET, with noise models trained on biological replicates. For edgeR calls, a false discovery rate-adjusted p below 0.01 and a log2 fold-change threshold of 1 were applied. As an exploratory analysis of dynamics, max-normalized trajectories of the 1000 most abundant clonotypes were examined with PCA combined with hierarchical clustering. Separately sequenced CD4+ and CD8+ repertoires were used to assign the CD4 or CD8 phenotype of responding clones. Using fastp trimming at Q25 and MiXCR clonotype assembly, TCRdb reanalyzed the public sequencing data and kept in-frame beta chains. Rows matching on CDR3 protein sequence are summarized as one entry with the most common DNA and genes. These V and J calls are TCRdb output, not the study's own analysis. This sample gives 250,000 or so distinct CDR3 sequences in total; 15% to 20% of them show up just once. 20% to 25% of the sample comes from the top ten.

With regard to this clonotype: Its antigen remains undetermined. No much larger clone is present one base from it, and per-base qualities are unavailable.

There are 15 amino acids in the CDR3, from cysteine to phenylalanine inclusive. Just the 45-base CDR3 DNA is kept, in frame starting at base 1. Reading the germline V gene gives CDR1 SGDLS and CDR2 YYNGEE. V loses 0 bases of germline sequence and J loses 2 bases, and the interval between the two ends is 12 bases. PBMCs were isolated by Ficoll-Paque density gradient centrifugation. The paper's findings and limits, for the study overall: Clones that contracted from day 15 to 85 showed balanced CD4/CD8 phenotypes, whereas a second wave of clones that expanded from day 15 to 37 leaned towards CD4+. Contracting CD4+ clones turned up mainly in the CM and EM memory subsets, whereas EMRA was where CD8+ clones were enriched. Some responding clones were detected in pre-infection memory, suggesting pre-existing cross-reactive memory T cells joined the SARS-CoV-2 response. SARS-CoV-2 specificity was not confirmed for the second-wave clones peaking on day 37. Only a couple of mild cases were covered by the study, and larger cohorts that include severe cases with pre-infection samples were considered necessary.

The rearranged chain carries TRBV9 and TRBJ2-7, with no D gene named confidently. The sequence derives from a man between 18 and 29 years old who had mild COVID-19 (a few samples of this study predate the infection). The sample titles of this study are shuffled in the database, so cell type and time point are left out; the donor was told from shared clones. Sequenced input: PBMCs or a T cell subset sorted from them (not recorded which). The DNA is TGTGCCAGCAGCGTAGTGGCAGGTGCCACCTACGAGCAGTACTTC. Translated, it reads CASSVVAGATYEQYF.